A selection of T cell receptor beta chains follows, all from one sample in a study of cytomegalovirus exposure and HLA in healthy donors. Only in-frame clones appear in the TCRdb table, and some are missing; sequencing was by immunoSEQ multiplex PCR. The table includes tens of thousands of clones, 60% to 85% detected once. Sequenced: PBMCs. The origin of the receptors is a man aged 35-49 years in good health and CMV-seronegative. The CDR3 runs from the conserved cysteine through the conserved F or W. A D gene is named only where the DNA matches it firmly. Rows may omit the clone size; those that give it use once, few, many or a size class.

abundance,d_gene,v_gene,j_gene,CDR3nt,CDR3aa
once,NA,TRBV5-4,TRBJ1-1,TGTGCCAGCAGCTTCGGACAGATCATGAACACTGAAGCTTTCTTT,CASSFGQIMNTEAFF
NA,TRBD1,TRBV5-1,TRBJ1-3,TGCGCCAGCAGCTGGGACACGGGACAGGCGAGCTCTGGAAACACCATATATTTT,CASSWDTGQASSGNTIYF
NA,NA,TRBV4-2,TRBJ2-1,TGTGCCAGCAGCCAAGATTATAGGAGTGGCATACGCGGGTCAGAACGACATGAGCAGTTCTTC,CASSQDYRSGIRGSERHEQFF
NA,NA,TRBV10-3,TRBJ2-7,TGTGCCATCAGTGAAACGCTAGCGCAGTACGAGCAGTACTTC,CAISETLAQYEQYF
NA,TRBD1,TRBV14,TRBJ1-1,TGTGCCAGCAGCCAAGGGGGGTCCAACAGGGGGCTCAGCACTGAAGCTTTCTTT,CASSQGGSNRGLSTEAFF
NA,NA,TRBV19,TRBJ2-3,TGTGCCAGTAATAGCGCCCCGGGGATCCGCACAGATACGCAGTATTTT,CASNSAPGIRTDTQYF
once,NA,TRBV5-6,TRBJ2-1,TGTGCCAGCATCTTGGGGCACCCGGGTTACAATGAGCAGTTCTTC,CASILGHPGYNEQFF
NA,NA,TRBV19,TRBJ1-5,TGTGCCAGTAGTATAAGTTCGGGCAATCAGCCCCAGCATTTT,CASSISSGNQPQHF
few,TRBD2,TRBV6-5,TRBJ2-7,TGTGCCACTGGGGGGGATTCCTCCCACGAGCAGTACTTC,CATGGDSSHEQYF
once,NA,TRBV10-3,TRBJ1-5,TGTGCCATCACCCCTATCAGGCTGGCACAGCATTTT,CAITPIRLAQHF
NA,TRBD1,TRBV13,TRBJ2-7,TGTGCCAGCAGCTTAGGTCGGGACAGGCGGTACGAGCAGTACTTC,CASSLGRDRRYEQYF
NA,TRBD1,TRBV6-1,TRBJ2-7,TGTGCCAGCAGGGCAGGGACAGGGGTCGACGAGCAGTACTTC,CASRAGTGVDEQYF
NA,TRBD2,TRBV5-1,TRBJ2-3,TGCGCCAGCGCGATAGCGGGAGACGATACGCAGTATTTT,CASAIAGDDTQYF
NA,NA,TRBV4-2,TRBJ1-6,TGTGCCAGCAGCCAAGCGGAGAGCAGAGTAAATTCACCCCTCCACTTT,CASSQAESRVNSPLHF
once,NA,TRBV5-4,TRBJ2-1,TGTGCCAGCAGCTTGGTTCCAGGCTCCTACAATGAGCAGTTCTTC,CASSLVPGSYNEQFF
NA,NA,TRBV5-1,TRBJ2-1,TGCGCCAGCAGCTTGGGTCAGGGACTCTACAATGAGCAGTTCTTC,CASSLGQGLYNEQFF
NA,TRBD1,TRBV5-6,TRBJ1-6,TGTGCCAGCAGCCGCGACAGGGGGACGTATTCACCCCTCCACTTT,CASSRDRGTYSPLHF
once,TRBD1,TRBV7-9,TRBJ1-4,TGTGCCAGCAGCCTGGGGACAGGGGGCGCATTTAATGAAAAACTGTTTTTT,CASSLGTGGAFNEKLFF
NA,NA,TRBV7-3,TRBJ1-2,TGTGCCAGCAGCCCGGGGGGAGAAGGACAGAACTATGGCTACACCTTC,CASSPGGEGQNYGYTF
NA,NA,TRBV28,TRBJ1-1,TGTGCCAGCAGTTTTTTGCCAGGGAACACTGAAGCTTTCTTT,CASSFLPGNTEAFF
NA,TRBD1,TRBV9,TRBJ2-7,TGTGCCAGCAGCGTCGGACAGGGAATTTCCTACGAGCAGTACTTC,CASSVGQGISYEQYF
NA,TRBD1,TRBV5-8,TRBJ2-2,TGTGCCAGCAGTCAAACAGGGGTGGCGGTGAACACCGGGGAGCTGTTTTTT,CASSQTGVAVNTGELFF
NA,NA,TRBV30,TRBJ2-1,TGTGCCTGGAGTTCTAAGGGGGCTAAGGGGGGTGAGCAGTTCTTC,CAWSSKGAKGGEQFF
NA,NA,TRBV6-5,TRBJ2-3,TGTGCCAGCAGTTACCGAAACAGGGCCACAGATACGCAGTATTTT,CASSYRNRATDTQYF
NA,NA,TRBV18,TRBJ2-1,TGTGCCAGCTCCCCAAGGGCCCAAAGTAGGGGCCCTTACAATGAGCAGTTCTTC,CASSPRAQSRGPYNEQFF
NA,NA,TRBV5-1,TRBJ2-5,TGCGCCAGCAGCCTCGGGGGGCGAGAGACCCAGTACTTC,CASSLGGRETQYF
NA,NA,TRBV5-6,TRBJ2-4,TGTGCCAGCAGCTTGGTTTTGGGACACGAAATTCACTTC,CASSLVLGHEIHF
NA,TRBD1,TRBV28,TRBJ2-3,TGTGCCAGCAGCAAGACAGGGTCGGGTACGCAGTATTTT,CASSKTGSGTQYF
NA,TRBD1,TRBV28,TRBJ2-4,TGTGCCAGCGAGACAGGGGGAGCCAAAAACATTCAGTACTTC,CASETGGAKNIQYF
NA,TRBD1,TRBV18,TRBJ2-3,TGTGCCAGCTCATCACAGACAGGGGACACAGATACGCAGTATTTT,CASSSQTGDTDTQYF
NA,TRBD1,TRBV11-2,TRBJ2-3,TGTGCCAGCAGCTTAGAGCCGACAGGGGGCGATTTT,CASSLEPTGGDF
NA,NA,TRBV5-1,TRBJ1-3,TGCGCCAGCAGCTTGGCCTCAGGGGCGGACACCATATATTTT,CASSLASGADTIYF
few,NA,TRBV7-3,TRBJ2-6,TGTGCCAGCAGCTCGAGGGCTGGGGCCAACGTCCTGACTTTC,CASSSRAGANVLTF
NA,TRBD1,TRBV29-1,TRBJ1-2,TGCAGCGTACAATTACAGGGGGCGCGGGGCTACACCTTC,CSVQLQGARGYTF
NA,TRBD1,TRBV28,TRBJ1-5,TGTGCCAGCAGTCCCAACAGGGGGCGCGGCAATCAGCCCCAGCATTTT,CASSPNRGRGNQPQHF
NA,TRBD1,TRBV4-1,TRBJ1-6,TGCGCCAGCAGCCAAGAGGGGACAGTAGGTTCACCCCTCCACTTT,CASSQEGTVGSPLHF
NA,TRBD2,TRBV10-3,TRBJ2-6,TGTGCCATCAGTGAGTCGGGGAGGGTTCGCCTATCAGGGGCCAACGTCCTGACTTTC,CAISESGRVRLSGANVLTF
NA,NA,TRBV19,TRBJ1-5,TGTGCCAGTAGTATAGAACCAGGCAATCAGCCCCAGCATTTT,CASSIEPGNQPQHF
NA,NA,TRBV27,TRBJ2-1,TGTGCCAGCATGTGGGTTGCAGGGGCCCTAAACAATGAGCAGTTCTTC,CASMWVAGALNNEQFF
NA,TRBD1,TRBV19,TRBJ1-4,TGTGCCAGTAGTTTCCGGACAGGGGACGAAAAACTGTTTTTT,CASSFRTGDEKLFF
once,TRBD1,TRBV19,TRBJ2-7,TGTGCCAGTAGGGGACAGGGAGCCTACGAGCAGTACTTC,CASRGQGAYEQYF
NA,NA,TRBV7-9,TRBJ1-1,TGTGCCAGCAGCTCCCAGGGAGGTCTCACTGAAGCTTTCTTT,CASSSQGGLTEAFF
NA,TRBD1,TRBV29-1,TRBJ1-2,TGCAGCGTTGTTGAGACAGGGTCTCGTGCGCGTGGCTACACCTTC,CSVVETGSRARGYTF
few,NA,TRBV28,TRBJ2-7,TGTGCCAGCAGTTTACTTTACCGGGAGTACGAGCAGTACTTC,CASSLLYREYEQYF
NA,TRBD1,TRBV7-8,TRBJ1-3,TGTGCCAGCAGCTTAGGATTTGTGGCAGGGGGCGGGGAATCTGGAAACACCATATATTTT,CASSLGFVAGGGESGNTIYF